The T cell receptor (beta chain) described here comes from a study of T cell changes during pregnancy in multiple sclerosis. Germline CDR1 and CDR2: SGHDT and YYEEEE. This CDR3 is built from 15 residues. With 0 bases removed from V and 1 base from J, the gap between germline ends came to 7 bases. Generated by immunoSEQ multiplex PCR, the TCRdb table keeps only in-frame clones and is missing some. The sample lists about 88,000 clones; more than 90% were seen once. The V call is TRBV5-6, the J call TRBJ2-2, with D uncertain. The clonotype comes from a female donor with multiple sclerosis, enrolled in a pregnancy study. The sequenced sample was peripheral blood, obtained in the first trimester of pregnancy. CDR3 region: CASSLVSGNTGELFF. Here the CDR3 DNA reads TGTGCCAGCAGCTTGGTGTCCGGGAACACCGGGGAGCTGTTTTTT.